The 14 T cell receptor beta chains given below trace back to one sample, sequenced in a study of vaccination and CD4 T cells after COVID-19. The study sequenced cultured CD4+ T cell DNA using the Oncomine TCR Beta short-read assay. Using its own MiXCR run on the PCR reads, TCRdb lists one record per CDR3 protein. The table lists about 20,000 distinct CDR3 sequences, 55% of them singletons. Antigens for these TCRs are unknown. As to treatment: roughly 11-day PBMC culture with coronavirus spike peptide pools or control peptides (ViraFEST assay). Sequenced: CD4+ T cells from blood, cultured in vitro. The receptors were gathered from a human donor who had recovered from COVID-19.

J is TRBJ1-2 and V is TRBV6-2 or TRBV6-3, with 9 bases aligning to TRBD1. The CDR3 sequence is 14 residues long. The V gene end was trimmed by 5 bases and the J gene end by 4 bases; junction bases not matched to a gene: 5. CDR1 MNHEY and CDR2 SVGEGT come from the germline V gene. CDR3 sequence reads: CASSSTGGGYGYTF. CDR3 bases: TGTGCCAGCAGTAGCACAGGGGGCGGCTATGGCTACACCTTC.

CDR3 nucleotides: TGTGCCAGCAGTCAGAGCCTAACCGGGGAGCTGTTTTTT. Residues: CASSQSLTGELFF. The chain joins TRBV12-3 or TRBV12-4 to TRBJ2-2; D uncertain. There are 13 residues in the CDR3. V was cut by 5 bases and J by 5 bases, with 9 bases left in between.

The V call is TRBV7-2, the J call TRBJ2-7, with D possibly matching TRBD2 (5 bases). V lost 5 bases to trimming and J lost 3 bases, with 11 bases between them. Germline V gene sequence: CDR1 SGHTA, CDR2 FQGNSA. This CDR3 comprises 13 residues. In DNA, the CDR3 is TGTGCCAGCAGCCCGGGATCGTACTACGAGCAGTACTTC. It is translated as CASSPGSYYEQYF.

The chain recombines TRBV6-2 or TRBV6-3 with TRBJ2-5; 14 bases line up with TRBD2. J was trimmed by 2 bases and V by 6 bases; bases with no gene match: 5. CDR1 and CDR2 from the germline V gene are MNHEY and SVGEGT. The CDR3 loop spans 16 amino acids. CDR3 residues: CASSPGLAGGQETQYF. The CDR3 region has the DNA TGTGCCAGCAGCCCCGGACTAGCGGGGGGACAAGAGACCCAGTACTTC.

In DNA, the CDR3 is TGTGCCTGGAGTGTACCAACAGTCGCTAGCACAGATACGCAGTATTTT. Its translation: CAWSVPTVASTDTQYF. The chain has TRBV30 and TRBJ2-3, with no clear D. From germline, CDR1 is GTSNPN and CDR2 SVGIG (reference sequence). Trimming removed 0 bases at V and 0 bases at J, with 13 bases between. This CDR3 region has 16 residues.

In DNA, the CDR3 is TGCAGTGCTAGAGATCAAACAGGGGGTAGCAATCAGCCCCAGCATTTT. This translates into CSARDQTGGSNQPQHF. The chain uses TRBV20-1 and TRBJ1-5, with 8 bases matching TRBD1. V shed 0 bases, J shed 0 bases, and the junction held 4 bases outside the gene matches. The CDR3 is made up of 16 amino acids. The germline V gene encodes CDR1 DFQATT and CDR2 SNEGSKA (reference sequence).

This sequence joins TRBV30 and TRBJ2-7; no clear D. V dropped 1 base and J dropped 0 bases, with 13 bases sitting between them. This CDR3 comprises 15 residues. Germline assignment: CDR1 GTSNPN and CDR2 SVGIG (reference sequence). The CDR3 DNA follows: TGTGCCTGGAGTGCTGGGCCTCTAGTCTCCTACGAGCAGTACTTC. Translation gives CAWSAGPLVSYEQYF.

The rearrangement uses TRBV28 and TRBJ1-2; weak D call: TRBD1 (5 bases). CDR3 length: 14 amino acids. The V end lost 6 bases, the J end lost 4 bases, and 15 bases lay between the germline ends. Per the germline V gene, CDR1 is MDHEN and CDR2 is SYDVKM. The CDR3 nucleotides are TGTGCCAGCAGGGTTACAGGTTTACCCTATGGCTACACCTTC. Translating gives CASRVTGLPYGYTF.

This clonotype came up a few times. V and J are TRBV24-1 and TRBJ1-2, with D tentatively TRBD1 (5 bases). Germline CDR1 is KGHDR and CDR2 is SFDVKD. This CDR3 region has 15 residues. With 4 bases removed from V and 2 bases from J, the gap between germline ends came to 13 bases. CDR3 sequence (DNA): TGTGCCACCAGTGAGTCCGGGACGGTGAACTATGGCTACACCTTC. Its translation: CATSESGTVNYGYTF.

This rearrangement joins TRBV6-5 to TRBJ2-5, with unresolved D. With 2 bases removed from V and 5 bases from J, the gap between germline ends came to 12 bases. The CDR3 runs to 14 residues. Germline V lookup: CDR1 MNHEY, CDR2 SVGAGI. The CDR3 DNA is TGTGCCAGCAGTTACCCGAGTGAGCCCGAGACCCAGTACTTC. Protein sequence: CASSYPSEPETQYF.

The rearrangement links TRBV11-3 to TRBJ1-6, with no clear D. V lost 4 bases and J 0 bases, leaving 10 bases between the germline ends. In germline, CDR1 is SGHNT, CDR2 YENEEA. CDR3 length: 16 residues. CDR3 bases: TGTGCCAGCAGCTCGAGCGGGCGCTCCTATAATTCACCCCTCCACTTT. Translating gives CASSSSGRSYNSPLHF.

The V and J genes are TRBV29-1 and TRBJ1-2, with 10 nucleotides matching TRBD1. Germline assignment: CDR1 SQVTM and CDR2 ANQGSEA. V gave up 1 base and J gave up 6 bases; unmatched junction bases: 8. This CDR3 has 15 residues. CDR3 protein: CSVEAYKTGGDGYTF. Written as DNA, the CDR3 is TGCAGCGTTGAAGCCTACAAGACAGGGGGCGATGGCTACACCTTC.

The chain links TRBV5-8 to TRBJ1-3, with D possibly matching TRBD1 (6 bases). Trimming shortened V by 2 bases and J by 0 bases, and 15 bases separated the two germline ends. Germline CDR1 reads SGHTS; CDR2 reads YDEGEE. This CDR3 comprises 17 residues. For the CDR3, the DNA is TGTGCCAGCAGCTTCCTAGGACAGACCAGCTCTGGAAACACCATATATTTT. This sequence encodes CASSFLGQTSSGNTIYF.

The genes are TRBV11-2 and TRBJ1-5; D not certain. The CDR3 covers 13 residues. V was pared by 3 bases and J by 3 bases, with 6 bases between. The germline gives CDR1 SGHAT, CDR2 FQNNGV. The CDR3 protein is CASSFDDNQPQHF. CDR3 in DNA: TGTGCCAGCAGCTTCGACGACAATCAGCCCCAGCATTTT.